A selection of T cell receptor beta chains follows, all from one sample in a study of shared clonotypes between healthy human individuals. Sequenced by immunoSEQ multiplex PCR; TCRdb stores in-frame clones only, minus some. Of some 2,100,000 clones detected, roughly 95% appear once; the ten largest clones hold about 0.13%. The sample consisted of naive CD4+ T cells sorted from blood. These TCRs come from a man younger than 35 in good health. CDR3s include the opening cysteine and the closing phenylalanine or tryptophan. Each record gives: clone size, CDR3 length, D gene, V gene, J gene, CDR3 protein, CDR3 DNA. D genes are given only for firm matches. Expanded clones are given a class, and other clones once, few, many or no size at all.

-	13	TRBD1	TRBV6-4	TRBJ1-6	CASRAGGNSPLHF	TGTGCCAGCCGGGCAGGGGGCAATTCACCCCTCCACTTT
-	16	TRBD1	TRBV27	TRBJ2-1	CASSPRGGSLRNEQFF	TGTGCCAGCAGTCCCCGAGGGGGCTCACTGCGGAATGAGCAGTTCTTC
-	15	TRBD1	TRBV6-5	TRBJ1-5	CASSKRGQGGQPQHF	TGTGCCAGCAGTAAACGGGGACAGGGAGGGCAGCCCCAGCATTTT
-	14	TRBD1	TRBV27	TRBJ1-2	CASSFGQGIYGYTF	TGTGCCAGCAGTTTCGGACAGGGAATCTATGGCTACACCTTC
-	17	-	TRBV6-1	TRBJ1-5	CASSGVGTQGSNQPQHF	TGTGCCAGCAGTGGGGTTGGGACACAGGGAAGCAATCAGCCCCAGCATTTT
-	16	TRBD2	TRBV6-5	TRBJ2-7	CASSYSLAVDSYEQYF	TGTGCCAGCAGTTACTCTCTAGCGGTCGACTCCTACGAGCAGTACTTC
-	12	-	TRBV6-5	TRBJ1-2	CASSYSRGRYTF	TGTGCCAGCAGTTACTCACGGGGACGCTACACCTTC
-	14	-	TRBV2	TRBJ2-4	CASSPEASVNIQYF	TGTGCCAGCAGCCCGGAGGCTAGCGTAAACATTCAGTACTTC
-	13	-	TRBV5-1	TRBJ1-1	CASSLSENTEAFF	TGCGCCAGCAGCTTGAGCGAGAACACTGAAGCTTTCTTT
-	15	-	TRBV7-8	TRBJ1-4	CASSASVGPNEKLFF	TGTGCCAGCAGCGCTAGCGTGGGTCCTAATGAAAAACTGTTTTTT
-	16	TRBD2	TRBV5-1	TRBJ2-3	CASQQIAGDPTDTQYF	TGCGCCAGCCAACAAATAGCGGGGGACCCCACAGATACGCAGTATTTT
-	13	-	TRBV30	TRBJ1-2	CAWRGTLTYGYTF	TGTGCCTGGAGAGGAACGCTAACCTATGGCTACACCTTC
-	15	TRBD2	TRBV28	TRBJ2-7	CASNPQLAGVGEQYF	TGTGCCAGCAATCCTCAACTAGCGGGAGTTGGCGAGCAGTACTTC
-	15	-	TRBV5-1	TRBJ2-5	CASSSSGTRQETQYF	TGCGCCAGCAGCTCTTCCGGGACACGCCAAGAGACCCAGTACTTC
-	14	TRBD2	TRBV5-1	TRBJ2-2	CASRLAGDTGELFF	TGCGCCAGCAGATTAGCGGGAGACACCGGGGAGCTGTTTTTT
-	14	-	TRBV7-9	TRBJ1-1	CASSFALLNTEAFF	TGTGCCAGCAGCTTTGCGCTTTTGAACACTGAAGCTTTCTTT
-	15	-	TRBV9	TRBJ2-5	CASSLSGRLQETQYF	TGTGCCAGCAGCCTGTCTGGCCGCCTCCAAGAGACCCAGTACTTC
-	13	-	TRBV6-4	TRBJ1-1	CASSYRVDTEAFF	TGTGCCAGCAGTTACAGGGTCGACACTGAAGCTTTCTTT
-	14	TRBD1	TRBV10-3	TRBJ1-1	CAITSGQGSTEAFF	TGTGCCATCACCTCGGGACAGGGGTCCACTGAAGCTTTCTTT
-	12	TRBD1	TRBV7-3	TRBJ2-7	CASSSGGSEQYF	TGTGCCAGCAGCTCAGGGGGATCCGAGCAGTACTTC
-	13	-	TRBV6-5	TRBJ2-3	CASSYLAGGTQYF	TGTGCCAGCAGTTATCTCGCAGGCGGTACGCAGTATTTT
-	16	-	TRBV19	TRBJ1-2	CASSRPTGAYNYGYTF	TGTGCCAGTAGTCGGCCGACGGGGGCTTATAACTATGGCTACACCTTC
-	12	-	TRBV2	TRBJ2-7	CASRESSYEQYF	TGTGCCAGCAGGGAATCGTCCTACGAGCAGTACTTC
few	11	-	TRBV2	TRBJ1-3	CASSDSDTIYF	TGTGCCAGCAGCGACAGTGACACCATATATTTT
-	16	-	TRBV4-3	TRBJ2-1	CASSQDSGSSYNEQFF	TGCGCCAGCAGCCAAGATTCCGGAAGCTCCTACAATGAGCAGTTCTTC
-	13	-	TRBV7-2	TRBJ2-5	CASSRDPTETQYF	TGTGCCAGCAGCCGGGACCCGACGGAGACCCAGTACTTC
-	14	-	TRBV30	TRBJ2-2	CAWSATRIRGELFF	TGTGCCTGGAGTGCGACCAGGATACGCGGGGAGCTGTTTTTT
once	14	-	TRBV19	TRBJ2-5	CGGSPGNWQETQYF	TGTGGGGGATCTCCAGGGAATTGGCAAGAGACCCAGTACTTC
-	15	-	TRBV5-1	TRBJ1-1	CASSEPQEPVGEAFF	TGCGCCAGCAGCGAACCCCAGGAACCGGTTGGTGAAGCTTTCTTT
once	16	-	TRBV5-1	TRBJ1-1	CASSARGDGVNTEAFF	TGCGCCAGCAGCGCGAGGGGAGACGGTGTGAACACTGAAGCTTTCTTT
-	15	-	TRBV5-6	TRBJ1-5	CASSFWGAGNQPQHF	TGTGCCAGCAGCTTCTGGGGCGCCGGCAATCAGCCCCAGCATTTT
-	10	-	TRBV20-1	TRBJ1-1	CSPRADNAFF	TGCAGTCCAAGGGCCGATAACGCTTTCTTT
once	13	-	TRBV19	TRBJ2-5	CASSIWGGETQYF	TGTGCCAGTAGTATCTGGGGAGGTGAGACCCAGTACTTC
-	13	-	TRBV7-9	TRBJ2-7	CASSFRGSYEQYF	TGTGCCAGCAGCTTCAGGGGCTCCTACGAGCAGTACTTC
-	16	TRBD2	TRBV14	TRBJ2-5	CASSRRITSAQETQYF	TGTGCCAGCAGCAGGCGGATTACTAGCGCTCAAGAGACCCAGTACTTC